This T cell receptor beta chain was observed in a study of CD8+ T cells in alopecia areata (dated by TCRdb to 2016 to 2018). A note on the overall study: Treated patients were enrolled in an open-label pilot trial of oral tofacitinib, 5 to 10 mg twice daily, for moderate-to-severe alopecia areata. Tofacitinib was administered for 6 to 18 months, and 6 months of follow-up off drug were then conducted to assess delayed response and recurrence. To study T cell clonal expansion in alopecia areata, the researchers applied high-throughput TCRbeta sequencing to both the C3H/HeJ mouse model and human patients. In humans, TCRbeta sequencing was performed on scalp tissue and on sorted CD4+ and CD8+ peripheral blood T cells from healthy controls and from patients with patchy or totalis/universalis alopecia areata. Biopsies were taken from tofacitinib-treated patients at baseline and again at 4 and 24 weeks into treatment, and several of those patients also had a later scalp biopsy. Clonality in the scalp was compared among normal scalp (n=4), patchy alopecia areata scalp (n=8), and alopecia totalis/universalis scalp (n=8). RNA was extracted with the PAXgene miRNA kit for fixed scalp, the miRNeasy kit for PBMCs, and the RNeasy kit for mouse skin. TCRbeta CDR3 regions were amplified by immunoSEQ multiplex PCR with 35 Vbeta forward and 13 Jbeta reverse primers.

Measured from the cysteine to the phenylalanine, the CDR3 is 14 residues long. Only CDR3 DNA is held: 42 bases, read in frame from base 1. Between the V and J ends, shortened by 8 bases and 6 bases respectively, the junction contains 19 bases. Based on the germline V gene (reference sequence), the CDR1 and CDR2 sequences are MNHEY and SMNVEV. Libraries were constructed by the immunoSEQ multiplex PCR assay. For TCR sequencing, RNA was extracted from every sample and reverse transcribed into cDNA to serve as template. First-strand cDNA was synthesized using SuperScript III with a 2:1 mix of oligo-dT and random hexamers. Amplification bias was assessed with a synthetic immune receptor repertoire, and residual bias was removed computationally. Per the source publication's procedure: After raw reads were preprocessed to remove errors, the CDR3 was defined following IMGT conventions as running from the conserved cysteine to phenylalanine. Clonality was computed by normalizing Shannon entropy by log2 of the number of productive unique TCRs and subtracting the result from 1. Scalp TCRbeta sequences were cross-referenced with sorted blood CD4 and CD8 repertoires so that the CD4 or CD8 identity of scalp clones could be inferred. Imported from immuneACCESS, the table was reduced by TCRdb to in-frame sequences with V and J called. These copies leave out some clones; in studies compared against another copy, an unresolved V gene accounts for under half, and the cause of the remainder is not known. The DNA gave D and trimming, while V, J and clone size come from that table. The sample has 140,000 to 150,000 clones on record, around 58% of them singletons. The ten largest clonotypes hold about 6% of the sample.

This clone was recorded once. This clone's antigen is unknown. The record has no base qualities; no much larger clone is one base away. Here is what the overall study found, with its caveats: TCR sequences shared between patients were less clear than in mice, possibly partly because of HLA diversity in the patient population. Compared with normal scalp, lesional scalp had higher clonality and more expanded CD8+ clones, particularly in alopecia totalis/universalis, a pattern that suggests antigenic drive. Scalp TCR repertoire analysis is complicated because resident alphabeta T cells in normal human skin are also sequenced, whereas mouse skin is dominated by gammadelta T cells.

The label giving this sample's time point can be read as: baseline before oral tofacitinib. Lesional scalp punch biopsies and peripheral blood were obtained from alopecia areata patients. PBMCs were isolated by density centrifugation and stained for CD3, CD4 and CD8, after which CD4+ and CD8+ T cells were sorted on a FACSAria. This receptor was obtained from a human donor with alopecia areata. The rearranged chain carries TRBV27 and TRBJ1-2; the D gene identity is not certain. This specimen was CD4+ T cells sorted from blood, taken at week 0. The DNA reads as follows: TGTGCCAGCCGAAGGACGGGGTCGTTTAATGGCTACACCTTC. Its coded protein is CASRRTGSFNGYTF.